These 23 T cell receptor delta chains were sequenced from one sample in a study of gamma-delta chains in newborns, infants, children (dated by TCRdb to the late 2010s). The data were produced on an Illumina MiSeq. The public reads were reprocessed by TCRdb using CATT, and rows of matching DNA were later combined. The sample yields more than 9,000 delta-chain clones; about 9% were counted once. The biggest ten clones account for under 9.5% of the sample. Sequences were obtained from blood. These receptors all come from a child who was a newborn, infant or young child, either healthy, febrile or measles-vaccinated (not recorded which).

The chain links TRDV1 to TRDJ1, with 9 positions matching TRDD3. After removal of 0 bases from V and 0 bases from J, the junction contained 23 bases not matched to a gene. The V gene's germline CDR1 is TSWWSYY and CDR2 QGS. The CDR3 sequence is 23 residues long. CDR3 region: CALGELYFPSLLGDNLYTDKLIF. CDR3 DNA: TGTGCTCTTGGGGAACTCTACTTCCCCTCCCTACTGGGGGACAACCTGTACACCGATAAACTCATCTTT.

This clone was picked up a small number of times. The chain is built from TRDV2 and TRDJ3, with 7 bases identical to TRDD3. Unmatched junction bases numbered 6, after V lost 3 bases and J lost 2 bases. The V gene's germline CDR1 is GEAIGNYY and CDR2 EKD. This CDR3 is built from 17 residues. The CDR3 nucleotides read TGTGCCTGTGACTCCGTACTGGGGACCTGGGACACCCGACAGATGTTTTTC. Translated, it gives CACDSVLGTWDTRQMFF.

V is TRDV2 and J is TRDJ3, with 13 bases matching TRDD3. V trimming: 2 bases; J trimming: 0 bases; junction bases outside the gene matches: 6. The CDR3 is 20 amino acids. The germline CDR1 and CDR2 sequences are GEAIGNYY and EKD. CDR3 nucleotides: TGTGCCTGTGACAGACTGGGGGATACGGGAAGCTCCTGGGACACCCGACAGATGTTTTTC. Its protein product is CACDRLGDTGSSWDTRQMFF.

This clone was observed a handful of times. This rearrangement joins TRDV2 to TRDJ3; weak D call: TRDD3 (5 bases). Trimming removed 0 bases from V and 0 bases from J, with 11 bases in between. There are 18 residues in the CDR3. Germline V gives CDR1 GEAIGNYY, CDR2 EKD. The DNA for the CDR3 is TGTGCCTGTGACACCGGCTGGGCTAGCTCCTGGGACACCCGACAGATGTTTTTC. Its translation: CACDTGWASSWDTRQMFF.

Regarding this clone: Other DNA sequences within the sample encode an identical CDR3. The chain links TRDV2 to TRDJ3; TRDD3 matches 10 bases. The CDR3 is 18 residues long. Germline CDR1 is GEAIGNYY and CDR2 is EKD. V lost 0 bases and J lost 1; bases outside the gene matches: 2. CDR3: CACDTGGYGSWDTRQMFF. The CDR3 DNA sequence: TGTGCCTGTGACACCGGGGGATACGGTTCCTGGGACACCCGACAGATGTTTTTC.

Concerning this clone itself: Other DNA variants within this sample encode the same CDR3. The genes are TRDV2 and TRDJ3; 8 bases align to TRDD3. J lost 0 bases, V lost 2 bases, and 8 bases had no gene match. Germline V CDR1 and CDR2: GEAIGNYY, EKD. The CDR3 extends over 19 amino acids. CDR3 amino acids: CACDNTGGPSSWDTRQMFF. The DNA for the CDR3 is TGTGCCTGTGACAATACTGGGGGTCCAAGCTCCTGGGACACCCGACAGATGTTTTTC.

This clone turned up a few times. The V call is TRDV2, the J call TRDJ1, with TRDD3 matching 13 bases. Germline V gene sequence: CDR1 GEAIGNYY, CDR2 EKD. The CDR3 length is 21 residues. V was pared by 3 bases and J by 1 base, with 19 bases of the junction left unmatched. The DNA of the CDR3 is TGTGCCTGTGACCCAGCCCCCCTACTGGGGGATACGAGCGTTCGCACCGATAAACTCATCTTT. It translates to CACDPAPLLGDTSVRTDKLIF.

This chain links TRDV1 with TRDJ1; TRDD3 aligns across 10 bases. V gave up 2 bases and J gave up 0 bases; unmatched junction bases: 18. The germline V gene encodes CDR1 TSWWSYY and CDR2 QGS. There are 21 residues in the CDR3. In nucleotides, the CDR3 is TGTGCTCTTGGGGAAGATACGGGGGGCTGGGGGATAGACCGCCACACCGATAAACTCATCTTT. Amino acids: CALGEDTGGWGIDRHTDKLIF.

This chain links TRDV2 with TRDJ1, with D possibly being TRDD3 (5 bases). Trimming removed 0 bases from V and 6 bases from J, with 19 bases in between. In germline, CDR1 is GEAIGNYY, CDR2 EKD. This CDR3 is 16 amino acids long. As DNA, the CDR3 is TGTGCCTGTGACACCATTGGATCCTGGGAGGATAATAAACTCATCTTT. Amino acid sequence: CACDTIGSWEDNKLIF.

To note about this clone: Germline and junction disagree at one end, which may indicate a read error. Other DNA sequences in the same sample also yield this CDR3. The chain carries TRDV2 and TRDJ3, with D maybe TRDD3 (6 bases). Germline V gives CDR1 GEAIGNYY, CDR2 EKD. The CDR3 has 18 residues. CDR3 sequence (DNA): TGTGCCTGTGACACCGCGGGGGGACATTCCTGGGACACCCGGCAGATGTTTTTC. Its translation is CACDTAGGHSWDTRQMFF.

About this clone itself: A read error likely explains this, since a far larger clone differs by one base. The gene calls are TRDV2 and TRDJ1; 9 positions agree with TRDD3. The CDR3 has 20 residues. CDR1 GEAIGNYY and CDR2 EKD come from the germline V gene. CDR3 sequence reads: CARDTLVLPTGGPYTDKLIF. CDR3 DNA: TGTGCCCGTGACACCCTCGTACTCCCTACTGGGGGACCGTACACCGATAAACTCATCTTT.

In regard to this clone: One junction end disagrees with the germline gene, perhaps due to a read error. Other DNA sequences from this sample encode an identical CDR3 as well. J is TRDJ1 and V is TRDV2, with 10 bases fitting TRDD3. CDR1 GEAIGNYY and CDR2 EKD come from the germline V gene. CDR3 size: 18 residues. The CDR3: CACDTGYRGDTRTDKLIF. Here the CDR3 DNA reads TGTGCCTGTGACACCGGTTACCGGGGGGATACGAGGACCGATAAGCTCATCTTT.

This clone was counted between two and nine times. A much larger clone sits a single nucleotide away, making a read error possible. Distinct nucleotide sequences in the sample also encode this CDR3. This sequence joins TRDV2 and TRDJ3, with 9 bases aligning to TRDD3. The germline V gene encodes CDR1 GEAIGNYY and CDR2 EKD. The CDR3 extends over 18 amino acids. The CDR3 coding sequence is TGTGCCTGTGACACGTACTGGGGGAGCTCCTGGGACACCCGGCAGATGTTTTTC. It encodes CACDTYWGSSWDTRQMFF.

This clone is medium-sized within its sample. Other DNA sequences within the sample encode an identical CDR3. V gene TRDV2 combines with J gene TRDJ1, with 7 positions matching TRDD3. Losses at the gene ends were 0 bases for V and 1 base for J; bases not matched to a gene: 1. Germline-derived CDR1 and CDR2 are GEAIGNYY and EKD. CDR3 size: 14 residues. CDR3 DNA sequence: TGTGCCTGTGACACCTGGGGGACCACCGATAAACTCATCTTT. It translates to CACDTWGTTDKLIF.

This chain's CDR3 is CACDGLPVLGDTNLTDKLIF. The CDR3 DNA reads TGTGCCTGTGACGGGCTTCCCGTACTGGGGGATACGAATTTGACCGATAAACTCATCTTT. The rearrangement links TRDV2 to TRDJ1, with 13 bases that match TRDD3. The CDR3 covers 20 residues. CDR1 and CDR2 (germline): GEAIGNYY, EKD. The ends lost 3 bases at V and 2 bases at J; junction bases unmatched: 17.

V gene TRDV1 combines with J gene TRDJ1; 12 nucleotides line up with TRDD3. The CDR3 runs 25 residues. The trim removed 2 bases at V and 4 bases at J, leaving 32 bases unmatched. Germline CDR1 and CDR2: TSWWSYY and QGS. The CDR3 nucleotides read TGTGCTCTTGGGGAAACAGTTACCCTTCCTACGCGTACTGGGGGATACCAAGAGGCGATCGATAAACTCATCTTT. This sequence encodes CALGETVTLPTRTGGYQEAIDKLIF.

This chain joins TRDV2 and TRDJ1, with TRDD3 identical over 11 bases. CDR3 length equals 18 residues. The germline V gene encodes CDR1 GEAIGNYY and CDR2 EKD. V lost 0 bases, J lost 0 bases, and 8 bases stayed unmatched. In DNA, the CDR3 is TGTGCCTGTGACACCGTGGTGGGGGATACGCCGTACACCGATAAACTCATCTTT. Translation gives CACDTVVGDTPYTDKLIF.

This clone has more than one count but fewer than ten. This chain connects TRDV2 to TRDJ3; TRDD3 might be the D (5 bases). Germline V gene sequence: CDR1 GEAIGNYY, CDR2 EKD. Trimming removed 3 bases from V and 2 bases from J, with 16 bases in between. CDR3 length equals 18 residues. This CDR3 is CACDPILDSTWDTRQMFF. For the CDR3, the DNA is TGTGCCTGTGACCCCATACTGGATTCGACCTGGGACACCCGACAGATGTTTTTC.

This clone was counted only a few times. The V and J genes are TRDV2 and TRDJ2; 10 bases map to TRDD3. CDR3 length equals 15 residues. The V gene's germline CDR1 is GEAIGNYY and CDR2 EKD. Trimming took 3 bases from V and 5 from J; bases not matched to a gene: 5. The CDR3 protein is CACDVVLGDTAQLFF. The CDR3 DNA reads TGTGCCTGTGACGTCGTACTGGGGGATACAGCACAACTCTTCTTT.

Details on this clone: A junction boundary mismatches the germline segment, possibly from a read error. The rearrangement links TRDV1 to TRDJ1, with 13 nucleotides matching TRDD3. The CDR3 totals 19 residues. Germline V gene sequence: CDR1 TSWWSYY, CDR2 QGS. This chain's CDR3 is CALGEQTLLGDTASDKLIF. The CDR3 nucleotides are TGTGCTCTTGGAGAACAGACTTTACTGGGGGATACGGCTTCCGATAAACTCATCTTT.

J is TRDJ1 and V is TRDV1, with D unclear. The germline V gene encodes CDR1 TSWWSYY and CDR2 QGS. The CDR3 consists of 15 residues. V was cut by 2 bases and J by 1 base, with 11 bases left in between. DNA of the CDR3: TGTGCTCTTGGGGAAGTACCCGGGGCCACCGATAAACTCATCTTT. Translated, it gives CALGEVPGATDKLIF.

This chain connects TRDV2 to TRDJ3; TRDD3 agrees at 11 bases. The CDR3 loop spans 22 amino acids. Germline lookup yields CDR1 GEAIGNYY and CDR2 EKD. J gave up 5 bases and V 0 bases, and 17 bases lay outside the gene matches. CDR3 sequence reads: CACDTAAAHTGGYFGDTRQMFF. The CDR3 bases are TGTGCCTGTGACACCGCGGCGGCCCATACTGGGGGATATTTCGGGGACACCCGACAGATGTTTTTC.

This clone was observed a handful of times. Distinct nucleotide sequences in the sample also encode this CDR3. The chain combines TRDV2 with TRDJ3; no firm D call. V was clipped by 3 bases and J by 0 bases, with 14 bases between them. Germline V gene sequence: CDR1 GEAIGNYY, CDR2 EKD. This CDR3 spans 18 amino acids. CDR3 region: CACDSVLSPSWDTRQMFF. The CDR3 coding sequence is TGTGCCTGTGACTCCGTACTGTCACCCTCCTGGGACACCCGACAGATGTTTTTC.